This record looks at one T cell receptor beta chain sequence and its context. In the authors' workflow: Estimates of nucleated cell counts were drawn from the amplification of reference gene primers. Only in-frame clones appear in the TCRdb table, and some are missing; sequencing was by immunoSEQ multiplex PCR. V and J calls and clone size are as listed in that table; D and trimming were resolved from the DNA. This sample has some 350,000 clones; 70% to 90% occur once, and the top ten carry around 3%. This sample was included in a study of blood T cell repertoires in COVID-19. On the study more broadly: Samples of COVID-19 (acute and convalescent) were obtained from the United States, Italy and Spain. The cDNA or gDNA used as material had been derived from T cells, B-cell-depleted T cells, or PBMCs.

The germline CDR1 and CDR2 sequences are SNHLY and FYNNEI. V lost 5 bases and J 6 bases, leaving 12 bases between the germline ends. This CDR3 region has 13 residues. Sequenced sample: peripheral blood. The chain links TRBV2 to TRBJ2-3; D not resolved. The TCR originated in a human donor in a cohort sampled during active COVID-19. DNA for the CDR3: TGTGCCAGCAGTATCGGCAGAGCGGATACGCAGTATTTT. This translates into CASSIGRADTQYF.